The entry below gives a single T cell receptor (beta chain) sequence along with its context. These data come from a study of OX40 agonist ivuxolimab in advanced cancers. The V gene end was trimmed by 3 bases and the J gene end by 1 base; junction bases not matched to a gene: 1. The CDR3 has 14 residues. Germline V CDR1 and CDR2: SGHKS, YYEKEE (reference sequence). The data were produced by immunoSEQ multiplex PCR, yet TCRdb's version contains in-frame clones alone and is incomplete. Among roughly 87,000 clones, approximately 91% were seen once, and the ten largest hold more than 0.6%. Sequencing used CD4+ or CD8+ T cells sorted from blood, obtained in a trial of the OX40 agonist ivuxolimab. The chain joins TRBV5-5 to TRBJ1-1; 9 bases align to TRBD1. This sequence originates from an adult with an advanced solid tumor such as melanoma, head and neck, liver or kidney cancer. The CDR3 region has the DNA TGTGCCAGCAGCTCACAGGGGGCGAACACTGAAGCTTTCTTT. Encoded protein: CASSSQGANTEAFF.